This note documents a single T cell receptor beta chain sequence. Antigen unknown. This sample's treatment: approximately 18 received Ad26.COV2.S at low or high dose, single or two shots; about 5 received placebo; per-sample allocation not given. Vaccine and placebo recipients were sampled on day 63 after the first injection. The CDR3 contains 16 residues. Trimming removed 4 bases from V and 2 bases from J, with 17 bases in between. CDR1 is MNHEY, CDR2 SVGAGI, per germline. Sequencing was performed with immunoSEQ multiplex PCR; in TCRdb, only in-frame clones are kept and a portion is missing. The repertoire holds about 680,000 clones, with roughly 90% as singletons. The sample comes from a study of Ad26.COV2.S vaccination and SARS-CoV-2 variants. For the study at large: Intramuscularly, Ad26.COV2.S was given either once or twice, 56 days apart. General study results and limits: Similar non-spike TCR breadth was observed in recipients of vaccine and of placebo.

The sample in question was peripheral blood, obtained in a trial of Ad26.COV2.S vaccine versus placebo. The chain is built from TRBV6-5 and TRBJ1-2; D is possibly TRBD1 (6 bases). This sequence originates from a person between 18 and 65 years old who received the Ad26.COV2.S COVID-19 vaccine or a placebo. The CDR3 region is CASSSQSTGHNYGYTF. CDR3 coding DNA: TGTGCCAGCAGTTCACAAAGCACGGGACACAACTATGGCTACACCTTC.